This T cell receptor (beta chain) was retrieved from a study of T cell responses to AZD1222 COVID-19 vaccine. Worth noting for this clone: The antigen remains unidentified.

Trimming took 3 bases from V and 8 from J, leaving 10 bases between them. This CDR3 contains 12 residues. Germline V gene sequence: CDR1 MNHNS, CDR2 SASEGT. Study-wide results and limits: A mostly white British donor set with more females was recruited, and clonal diversity was possibly underestimated.

TCRdb's table, derived via immunoSEQ multiplex PCR, lists solely in-frame clones and lacks some. Seen here are about 56,000 clones, over 75% observed once, and the top ten hold around 15%. Sequenced material: peripheral blood, taken on day 0 of AZD1222 vaccination. The V gene is TRBV6-1, the J gene TRBJ1-2, with D perhaps matching TRBD1 (6 bases). The origin of this receptor is an adult in good health. CDR3 bases: TGTGCCAGCAGTGAGTCGCAGGGGGGCTACACCTTC. Translating it yields CASSESQGGYTF.